This record looks at one TCR beta chain sequence and its context. Its antigen remains unidentified. The entry originates in a study of blood T cells in healthy people across ages. V shed 3 bases and J 2 bases; nucleotides not matched to a gene: 7. From germline, CDR1 is MDHEN and CDR2 SYDVKM. This CDR3 is built from 17 residues. Sample-barcoded 5' priming and a J-beta primer mix drove a second PCR of roughly 6 to 12 cycles. One entry per CDR3 protein results from TCRdb running MiXCR on the 5' RACE reads. This sample has 710,000 or so distinct CDR3 sequences, with about a fifth found just once. Overall study findings and caveats: Expanded clonotype changes were possibly confounded by unknown donor CMV status.

Whenever a sample was processed, at least 6.5 million PBMCs were isolated. This sequence originates from a man between 65 and 79 years old in good health. Sequencing was carried out using blood. This chain joins TRBV28 and TRBJ2-5; 12 bases agree with TRBD2. CDR3 loop: CASSFYLAGGLQETQYF. The CDR3 DNA sequence: TGTGCCAGCAGTTTCTACCTAGCGGGGGGGCTTCAAGAGACCCAGTACTTC.